The 3 T cell receptor delta chains reported below all come from one sample, sequenced in a study of gamma-delta T cells after stem cell transplantation. TCRdb reanalysed the RT-PCR reads via CATT. The table has more than 1,000 delta-chain clones, over 6.5% seen once. What was sequenced was gamma-delta T cells. These receptors all come from a human donor. It is not recorded whose cells these are; they may come from a transplant donor.

About this clone itself: The protein held in TCRdb is that of a much larger clone and does not match this DNA's translation at residue 12, likely because of a read error; the protein shown is translated from the DNA. V usage is TRDV2 and J usage is TRDJ2; D remains unclear. Germline V lookup: CDR1 GEAIGNYY, CDR2 EKD. This CDR3 has 16 amino acids. V was pared by 3 bases and J by 9 bases, with 22 bases between. The CDR3 loop reads CACDPAGGLLETQLFF. The CDR3 bases are TGTGCCTGTGACCCTGCTGGCGGACTCTTAGAGACACAACTCTTCTTT.

This clone was observed a few times. The chain couples TRDV2 to TRDJ1; weak D call: TRDD3 (6 bases). The CDR3 is made up of 15 amino acids. V was shortened by 3 bases and J by 2 bases, with 15 bases between the two germline ends. CDR1 is GEAIGNYY, CDR2 EKD, per germline. The CDR3 bases are TGTGCCTGTGACGGGATGGGGGCCCCTACCGATAAACTCATCTTT. Its protein is CACDGMGAPTDKLIF.

On this clone: For this DNA, TCRdb reports the protein of a much larger clone, which diverges at residue 11, most likely from a read error; the protein presented here is translated directly from the DNA. The rearrangement links TRDV2 to TRDJ1; 7 nucleotides align to TRDD3. Germline loops: CDR1 GEAIGNYY, CDR2 EKD. J lost 1 base, V lost 1 base, and 23 bases had no gene match. This CDR3 spans 21 amino acids. The CDR3 sequence is CACDTLRGLGNTESGTDKLIF. The CDR3 bases are TGTGCCTGTGACACTCTGAGGGGACTGGGGAATACAGAGTCGGGCACCGATAAACTCATCTTT.